These 5 T cell receptor beta chains share one sample of origin, sequenced in a study of T cell repertoires in cytomegalovirus infection. These receptors have no known antigen. Via MiXCR, TCRdb re-called the reads, giving one row per CDR3 protein. Of a few hundred thousand distinct CDR3 sequences in the sample, 20% to 25% were seen once. This material consisted of cultured PBMCs, taken from culture after CMV antigen stimulation. The receptors derive from a human donor in good health (CMV status not recorded). Some clones in this sample may be carry-over from other donors' samples.

This chain links TRBV7-8 with TRBJ2-3; a possible D gene is TRBD1 (5 bases). CDR1 and CDR2 (germline): SGHVS, FQNEAQ. V lost 3 bases to trimming and J lost 0 bases, with 7 bases between them. The CDR3 is 14 residues long. The CDR3 bases are TGTGCCAGCAGCTTGACAGCAAGCACAGATACGCAGTATTTT. It specifies CASSLTASTDTQYF.

This clonotype was found a few times. The chain links TRBV28 to TRBJ2-7; TRBD1 is a possible D gene (7 bases). The V gene lost 7 bases and the J gene lost 2 bases, with 18 bases spanning the gap. Germline lookup yields CDR1 MDHEN and CDR2 SYDVKM. The CDR3 totals 15 residues. Here the CDR3 DNA reads TGTGCCAGCAAAGGAGGGGGCCTTGGAACCTACGAGCAGTACTTC. Translation gives CASKGGGLGTYEQYF.

This clonotype appeared a few times. The rearrangement joins TRBV11-2 to TRBJ2-3; D perhaps matches TRBD1 (6 bases). V lost 0 bases to trimming and J lost 2 bases, with 9 bases between them. The CDR3 totals 15 residues. From germline, CDR1 is SGHAT and CDR2 FQNNGV. The DNA for the CDR3 is TGTGCCAGCAGCTTAGAGGGACACGACACAGATACGCAGTATTTT. Protein sequence: CASSLEGHDTDTQYF.

The chain uses TRBV20-1 and TRBJ1-5; 7 bases map to TRBD1. The V segment lost 3 bases and the J segment 7 bases; nucleotides outside the gene matches: 9. Germline CDR1 is DFQATT and CDR2 is SNEGSKA (reference sequence). The CDR3 has 14 residues. The CDR3 DNA is TGCAGTGCTAGTACCGGGACAGTTGGGCAGCCCCAGCATTTT. Translating it yields CSASTGTVGQPQHF.

The chain combines TRBV6-1 with TRBJ2-1; D remains ambiguous. This CDR3 contains 12 residues. V lost 10 bases to trimming and J lost 8 bases, with 15 bases between them. CDR1 and CDR2 (germline): MNHNS, SASEGT. The CDR3 protein is CAKLRTADEQFF. CDR3 nucleotide sequence: TGTGCCAAACTCAGGACGGCCGATGAGCAGTTCTTC.